Below, 14 T cell receptor beta chains from the same sample are listed, as sequenced in a study of sequential checkpoint blockade in melanoma. Treatment in this sample: randomized to nivolumab then ipilimumab (arm A) or the reverse (arm B). TCRdb's copy holds only in-frame clones and misses some; the assay was immunoSEQ multiplex PCR. The table records under 45,000 clones, roughly 81% of them present only once. The sequencing used CD8+ T cells sorted from blood (inferred from file names), collected from a patient given nivolumab and ipilimumab in sequence. Receptors were obtained from a human donor with melanoma.

The rearrangement uses TRBV7-9 and TRBJ2-2; a weak D match, TRBD2 (7 bases). V shed 7 bases and J shed 0 bases, with 21 bases lying between them. From germline, CDR1 is SEHNR and CDR2 FQNEAQ (reference sequence). This CDR3 has 18 residues. The CDR3 bases are TGTGCCAGCATCATTAGATCATGGGGGGGCGCGAACACCGGGGAGCTGTTTTTT. As protein: CASIIRSWGGANTGELFF.

The rearrangement links TRBV27 to TRBJ2-7, with 9 nucleotides matching TRBD2. This CDR3 is built from 14 residues. Germline V lookup: CDR1 MNHEY, CDR2 SMNVEV (reference sequence). After removal of 4 bases from V and 2 bases from J, the junction contained 3 bases not matched to a gene. The CDR3 region is CASSWASGAYEQYF. The CDR3, as DNA: TGTGCCAGCAGTTGGGCTAGCGGGGCCTACGAGCAGTACTTC.

This clone appeared once. The chain has TRBV28 and TRBJ2-7; TRBD2 matches 15 bases. Unmatched junction bases numbered 10, after V lost 2 bases and J lost 5 bases. The germline V gene has CDR1 MDHEN and CDR2 SYDVKM. This CDR3 has 18 amino acids. The CDR3 loop is CASSLLGLAGGPCNEQYF. CDR3 coding DNA: TGTGCCAGCAGTTTACTCGGACTAGCGGGAGGGCCCTGCAACGAGCAGTACTTC.

The chain has TRBV7-9 and TRBJ2-7; 7 bases agree with TRBD2. Germline V CDR1 and CDR2: SEHNR, FQNEAQ (reference sequence). The length of the CDR3 is 15 residues. With V trimmed by 2 bases and J by 4 bases, 8 bases remained unmatched. The CDR3 region is CASSLYGASGYEQYF. Written as DNA, the CDR3 is TGTGCCAGCAGCTTATACGGTGCTAGCGGTTACGAGCAGTACTTC.

The rearrangement joins TRBV7-2 to TRBJ1-2, with unresolved D. Trimming stripped 5 bases from V and 4 bases from J, with 17 bases between. The CDR3 covers 15 residues. CDR1 and CDR2 (germline): SGHTA, FQGNSA. The CDR3 loop is CASSTRDEVIYGYTF. The CDR3 DNA sequence: TGTGCCAGCAGCACCCGGGATGAAGTCATCTATGGCTACACCTTC.

V gene TRBV7-6 combines with J gene TRBJ1-1; D ambiguous. Trimming shortened V by 5 bases and J by 1 base, and 8 bases separated the two germline ends. The CDR3 length is 13 residues. Germline values: CDR1 SGHVS, CDR2 FNYEAQ. The CDR3 sequence: CASSPTGNTEAFF. CDR3 DNA: TGTGCCAGCAGCCCGACGGGGAACACTGAAGCTTTCTTT.

By frequency in the sample, this clone is medium-sized. The genes are TRBV13 and TRBJ2-7; weak D call: TRBD1 (5 bases). V lost 1 base to trimming and J lost 5 bases, with 15 bases between them. This CDR3 has 15 amino acids. Germline V gene data show CDR1 as PRHDT and CDR2 as FYEKMQ (reference sequence). DNA for the CDR3: TGTGCCAGCAGCTTAGTAGGGCAGGGTCAGGACGAGCAGTACTTC. This translates into CASSLVGQGQDEQYF.

This chain uses TRBV6-1 with TRBJ2-2; TRBD2 matches at 10 bases. With V trimmed by 4 bases and J by 6 bases, 11 bases remained unmatched. This CDR3 spans 17 amino acids. The V gene's germline CDR1 is MNHNS and CDR2 SASEGT. CDR3 coding DNA: TGTGCCAGCAGTGCACAAGCGGGAGGGGGCGTGGCCGGGGAGCTGTTTTTT. This sequence encodes CASSAQAGGGVAGELFF.

This clone was seen only once. This chain joins TRBV27 and TRBJ2-1; 9 nucleotides align to TRBD2. After removal of 8 bases from V and 1 base from J, the junction contained 6 bases not matched to a gene. The germline gives CDR1 MNHEY, CDR2 SMNVEV (reference sequence). The CDR3 runs 15 residues. The CDR3 protein is CASRPAGGSYNEQFF. CDR3 DNA: TGTGCCAGCCGGCCCGCGGGAGGGTCCTACAATGAGCAGTTCTTC.

V is TRBV5-1 and J is TRBJ2-7, with a possible D match to TRBD1 (7 bases). CDR3 length: 12 amino acids. Germline lookup yields CDR1 SGHRS and CDR2 YFSETQ. Between the trimmed V and J ends, which lost 5 bases and 6 bases, there was a span of 12 bases. CDR3 region: CASRDREVEQYF. As DNA, the CDR3 is TGCGCCAGCAGAGACAGGGAGGTCGAGCAGTACTTC.

This chain connects TRBV28 to TRBJ2-1, with 8 bases lining up with TRBD2. The CDR3 loop spans 14 amino acids. After removal of 5 bases from V and 6 bases from J, the junction contained 6 bases not matched to a gene. From germline, CDR1 is MDHEN and CDR2 SYDVKM. CDR3 sequence: CASSTPGTSNEQFF. The CDR3 DNA reads TGTGCCAGCAGTACTCCCGGGACTAGCAATGAGCAGTTCTTC.

The chain carries TRBV28 and TRBJ2-4; possible D gene TRBD1, 6 bases. Germline V lookup: CDR1 MDHEN, CDR2 SYDVKM. The CDR3 contains 13 residues. The ends were cut back, 6 bases at V and 7 bases at J, with 13 bases in the middle. Here the CDR3 DNA reads TGTGCCAGCAGCCAACGGACAGCTAACATTCAGTACTTC. It translates to CASSQRTANIQYF.

The rearrangement joins TRBV4-1 to TRBJ2-1; 11 nucleotides match TRBD2. Unmatched junction bases numbered 4, after V lost 3 bases and J lost 9 bases. CDR3 size: 14 residues. Germline CDR1 reads MGHRA; CDR2 reads YSYEKL. CDR3 loop: CASSHISGGGEQFF. CDR3 in DNA: TGCGCCAGCAGCCACATTAGCGGGGGGGGTGAGCAGTTCTTC.

The chain recombines TRBV4-1 with TRBJ2-1; 12 bases match TRBD2. CDR3 length: 16 amino acids. CDR1 MGHRA and CDR2 YSYEKL come from the germline V gene. Unmatched junction bases numbered 10, after V lost 5 bases and J lost 8 bases. DNA for the CDR3: TGCGCCAGCAGCGACATGACTAGCGGGAGTTTCGATGAGCAGTTCTTC. It specifies CASSDMTSGSFDEQFF.